This T cell receptor beta chain was found in a study of tumor-infiltrating lymphocytes in primary liver carcinoma. The researchers produced TCR beta cDNA from around 500 ng total RNA with a constant-region primer. Three nested multiplex PCR rounds, a slightly modified ARM-PCR method, built the TCR beta libraries. With TRBV1-TRBV30 forward primers and a C-beta reverse primer, the first two PCR rounds were run for approximately 10 cycles each. TCRdb itself ran the multiplex PCR reads through MiXCR, one entry per CDR3 protein. The sample has around 120,000 distinct CDR3 sequences; 65% to 75% are singletons. Unsorted bulk tissue (about 18-32 mg) underwent RNA and DNA co-extraction. As to this clonotype: A junction boundary mismatches the germline segment, possibly from a read error.

Looked up from germline, CDR1 is SGHAT and CDR2 is FQNNGV. This CDR3 spans 16 amino acids. This sequence originates from a woman aged 55-70 years with primary liver carcinoma and hepatitis B virus infection. Sequencing was performed on tumor-adjacent normal liver tissue. V gene TRBV11-2 combines with J gene TRBJ2-5; 9 bases map to TRBD2. The CDR3 here is CASSYPRSSGRETKYF. CDR3 DNA sequence: TGTGCCAGCAGCTACCCCCGTAGTAGCGGGAGAGAGACCAAGTACTTC.